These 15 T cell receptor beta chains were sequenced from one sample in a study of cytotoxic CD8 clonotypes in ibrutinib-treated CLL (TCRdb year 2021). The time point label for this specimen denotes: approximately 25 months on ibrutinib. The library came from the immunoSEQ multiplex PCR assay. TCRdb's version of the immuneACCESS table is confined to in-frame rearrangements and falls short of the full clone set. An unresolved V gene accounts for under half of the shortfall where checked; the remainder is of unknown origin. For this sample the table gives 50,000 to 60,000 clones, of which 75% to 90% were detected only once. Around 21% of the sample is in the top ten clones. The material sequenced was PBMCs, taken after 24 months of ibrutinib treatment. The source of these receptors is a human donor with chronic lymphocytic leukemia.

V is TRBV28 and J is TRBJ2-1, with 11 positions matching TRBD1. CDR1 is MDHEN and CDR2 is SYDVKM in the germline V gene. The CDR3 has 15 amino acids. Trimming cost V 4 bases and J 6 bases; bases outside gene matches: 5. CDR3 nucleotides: TGTGCCAGCAGTTCCTCGGGACAGGGGGTCAATGAGCAGTTCTTC. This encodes CASSSSGQGVNEQFF.

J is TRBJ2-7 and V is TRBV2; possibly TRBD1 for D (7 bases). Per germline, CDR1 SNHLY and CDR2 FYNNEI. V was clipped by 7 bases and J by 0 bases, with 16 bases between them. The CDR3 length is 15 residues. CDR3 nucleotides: TGTGCCAGCAAGGAGGGGACAGTATCCTCCTACGAGCAGTACTTC. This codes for CASKEGTVSSYEQYF. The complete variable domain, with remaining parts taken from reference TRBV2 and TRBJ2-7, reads EPEVTQTPSHQVTQMGQEVILRCVPISNHLYFYWYRQILGQKVEFLVSFYNNEISEKSEIFDDQFSVERPDGSNFTLKIRSTKLEDSAMYFCASKEGTVSSYEQYFGPGTRLTVT.

This CDR3 is CASRSDLRYNEQFF. CDR3 DNA sequence: TGTGCCAGCCGATCGGATTTACGTTACAATGAGCAGTTCTTC. The genes are TRBV6-6 and TRBJ2-1, with D unresolved. The germline V gene has CDR1 MNHNY and CDR2 SVGAGI (reference sequence). Trimming took 8 bases from V and 4 from J, leaving 15 bases between them. The CDR3 is made up of 14 amino acids.

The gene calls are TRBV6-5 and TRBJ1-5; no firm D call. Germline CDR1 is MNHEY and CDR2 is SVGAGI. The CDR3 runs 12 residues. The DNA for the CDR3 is TGTGCTAGCGGATCCCGCAATCAGCCCCAGCATTTT. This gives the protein CASGSRNQPQHF.

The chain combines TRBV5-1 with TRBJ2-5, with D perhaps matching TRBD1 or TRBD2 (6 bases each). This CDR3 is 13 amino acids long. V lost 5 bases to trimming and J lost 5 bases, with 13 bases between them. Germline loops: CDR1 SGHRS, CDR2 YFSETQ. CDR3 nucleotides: TGCGCCAGCAGTTCGGAGGGGGGTGAGACCCAGTACTTC. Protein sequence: CASSSEGGETQYF.

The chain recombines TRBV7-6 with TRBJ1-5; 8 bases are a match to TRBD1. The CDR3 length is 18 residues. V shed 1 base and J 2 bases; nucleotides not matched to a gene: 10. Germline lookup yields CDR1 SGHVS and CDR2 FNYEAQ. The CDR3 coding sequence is TGTGCCAGCAGCTTAGGGCCCGCAGGGGGCTGGGGCAATCAGCCCCAGCATTTT. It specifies CASSLGPAGGWGNQPQHF.

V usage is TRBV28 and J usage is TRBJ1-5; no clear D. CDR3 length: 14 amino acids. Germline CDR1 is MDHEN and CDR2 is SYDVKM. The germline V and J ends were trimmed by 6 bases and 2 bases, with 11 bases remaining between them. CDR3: CASSEGFGNQPQHF. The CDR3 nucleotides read TGTGCCAGCAGCGAGGGTTTTGGCAATCAGCCCCAGCATTTT.

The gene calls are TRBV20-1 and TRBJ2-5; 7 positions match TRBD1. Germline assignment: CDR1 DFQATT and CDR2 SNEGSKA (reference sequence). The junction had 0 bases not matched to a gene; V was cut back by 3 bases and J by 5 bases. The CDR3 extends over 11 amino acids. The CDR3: CSARTGETQYF. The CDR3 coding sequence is TGCAGTGCTAGGACAGGGGAGACCCAGTACTTC.

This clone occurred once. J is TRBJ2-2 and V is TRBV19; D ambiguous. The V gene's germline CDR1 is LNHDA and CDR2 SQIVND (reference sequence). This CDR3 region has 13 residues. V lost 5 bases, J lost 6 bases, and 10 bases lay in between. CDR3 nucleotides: TGTGCCAGTAGTGTCGGGTCCGCCGGGGAGCTGTTTTTT. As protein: CASSVGSAGELFF.

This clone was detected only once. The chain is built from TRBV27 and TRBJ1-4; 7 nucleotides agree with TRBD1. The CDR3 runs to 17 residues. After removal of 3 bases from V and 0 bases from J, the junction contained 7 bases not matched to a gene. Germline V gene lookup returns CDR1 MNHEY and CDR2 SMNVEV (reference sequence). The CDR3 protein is CASSLRGGWATNEKLFF. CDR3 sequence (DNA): TGTGCCAGCAGTTTGAGAGGGGGCTGGGCAACTAATGAAAAACTGTTTTTT.

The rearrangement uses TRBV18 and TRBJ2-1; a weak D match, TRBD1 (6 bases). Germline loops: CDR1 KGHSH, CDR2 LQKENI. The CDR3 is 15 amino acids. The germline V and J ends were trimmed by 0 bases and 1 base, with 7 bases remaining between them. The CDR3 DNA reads TGTGCCAGCTCACCACCACAGGGTTCCTACAATGAGCAGTTCTTC. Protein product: CASSPPQGSYNEQFF.

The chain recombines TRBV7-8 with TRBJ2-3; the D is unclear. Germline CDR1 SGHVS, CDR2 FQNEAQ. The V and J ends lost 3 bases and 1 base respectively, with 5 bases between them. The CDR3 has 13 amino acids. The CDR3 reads CASSLGRTDTQYF. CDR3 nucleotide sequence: TGTGCCAGCAGCTTGGGCCGCACAGATACGCAGTATTTT.

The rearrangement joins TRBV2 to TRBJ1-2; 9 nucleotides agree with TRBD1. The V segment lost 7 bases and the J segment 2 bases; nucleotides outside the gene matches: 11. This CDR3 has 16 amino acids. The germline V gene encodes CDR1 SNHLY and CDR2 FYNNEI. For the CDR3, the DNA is TGTGCCAGCATTTTCGACAGGGGGAGTGCCAACTATGGCTACACCTTC. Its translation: CASIFDRGSANYGYTF.

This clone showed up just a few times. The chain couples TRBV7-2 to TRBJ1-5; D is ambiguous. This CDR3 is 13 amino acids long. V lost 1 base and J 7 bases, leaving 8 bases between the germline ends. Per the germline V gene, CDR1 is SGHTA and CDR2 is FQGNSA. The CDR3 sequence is CASSLERQQPQHF. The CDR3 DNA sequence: TGTGCCAGCAGCTTAGAGCGGCAACAGCCCCAGCATTTT.

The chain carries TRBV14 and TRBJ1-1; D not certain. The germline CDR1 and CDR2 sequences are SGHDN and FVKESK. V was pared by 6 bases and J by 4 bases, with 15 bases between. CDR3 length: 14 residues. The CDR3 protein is CASRPASWGTEAFF. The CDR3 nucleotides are TGTGCCAGCAGACCGGCTTCCTGGGGCACTGAAGCTTTCTTT.